This section outlines one T cell receptor beta chain sequence together with its context. What it binds is not known. This specimen comes from a study of T cell responses to AZD1222 COVID-19 vaccine. General study results and limits: Repertoires were sampled only after the peak T cell response. Among the donors, most were white British and more were female, and clonal diversity was possibly underestimated. Distributed over spike, vaccine-associated CD4 TCRs predominated at 160-218 and 743-854. At baseline, seropositivity was found in only six or seven AZD1222 recipients.

Germline CDR1 is MDHEN and CDR2 is SYDVKM. V dropped 2 bases and J dropped 7 bases, with 20 bases sitting between them. The CDR3 sequence is 16 residues long. Profiling relied on immunoSEQ multiplex PCR, and the TCRdb table lists in-frame clones only, not all of them. The sample has around 110,000 clones, 80% to 90% seen once. This chain uses TRBV28 with TRBJ1-1; no firm D call. This receptor was identified in an adult in good health. The source was peripheral blood, collected on day 0 of MenACWY control vaccination. The CDR3 here is CASSLISAGSKREAFF. In nucleotides, the CDR3 is TGTGCCAGCAGTTTAATATCTGCGGGATCCAAACGTGAAGCTTTCTTT.